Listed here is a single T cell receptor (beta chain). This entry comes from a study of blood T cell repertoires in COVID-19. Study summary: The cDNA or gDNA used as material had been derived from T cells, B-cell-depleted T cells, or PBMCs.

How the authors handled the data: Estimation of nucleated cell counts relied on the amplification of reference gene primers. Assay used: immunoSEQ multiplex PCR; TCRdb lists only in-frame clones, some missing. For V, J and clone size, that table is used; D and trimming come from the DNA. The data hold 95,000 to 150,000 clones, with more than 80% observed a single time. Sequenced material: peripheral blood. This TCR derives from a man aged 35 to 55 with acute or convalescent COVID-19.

CDR3 coding DNA: TGTGCCAGCAGCCAAAACGACGGGGATTCACCCCTCCACTTT. It encodes CASSQNDGDSPLHF. The V call is TRBV3-1 (or the pseudogene TRBV3-2), the J call TRBJ1-6; D call uncertain. Germline V gives CDR1 LGHDT, CDR2 YNNKEL (reference sequence). This CDR3 contains 14 residues. Between the trimmed V and J ends, which lost 2 bases and 8 bases, there was a span of 10 bases.